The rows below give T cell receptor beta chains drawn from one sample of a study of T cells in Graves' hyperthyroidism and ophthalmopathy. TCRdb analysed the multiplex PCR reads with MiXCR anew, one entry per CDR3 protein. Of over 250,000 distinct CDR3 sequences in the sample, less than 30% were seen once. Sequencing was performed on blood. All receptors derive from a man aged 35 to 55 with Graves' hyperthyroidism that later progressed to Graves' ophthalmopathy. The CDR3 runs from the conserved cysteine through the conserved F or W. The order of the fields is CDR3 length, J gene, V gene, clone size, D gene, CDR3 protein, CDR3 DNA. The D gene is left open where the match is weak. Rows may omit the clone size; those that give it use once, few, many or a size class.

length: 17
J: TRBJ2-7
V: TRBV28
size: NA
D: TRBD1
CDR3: CASSSLTWDREDREQYF
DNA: TGTGCCAGCAGTTCCTTAACCTGGGACAGGGAAGATAGGGAGCAGTACTTC

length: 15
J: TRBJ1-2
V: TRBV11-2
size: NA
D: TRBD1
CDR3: CASSPTGQGAFGYTF
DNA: TGTGCCAGCAGCCCAACGGGACAGGGGGCTTTTGGCTACACCTTC

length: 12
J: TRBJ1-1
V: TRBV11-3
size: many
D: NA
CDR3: CASSLSGAEAFF
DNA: TGTGCCAGCAGCTTAAGCGGGGCTGAAGCTTTCTTT

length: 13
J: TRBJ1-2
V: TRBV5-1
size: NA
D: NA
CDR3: CASSLKQAYGYTF
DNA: TGCGCCAGCAGCTTGAAGCAGGCCTATGGCTACACCTTC

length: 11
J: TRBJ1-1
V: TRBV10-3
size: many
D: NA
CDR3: CAIRQGSEAFF
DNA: TGTGCCATCAGACAGGGCTCGGAGGCTTTCTTT

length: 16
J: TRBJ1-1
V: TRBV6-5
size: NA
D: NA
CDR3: CASSFLSTLGNTEAFF
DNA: TGTGCCAGCAGTTTTCTGTCGACGTTAGGGAACACTGAAGCTTTCTTT

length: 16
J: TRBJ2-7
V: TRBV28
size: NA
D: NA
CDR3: CASSFAGTTQHYEQYF
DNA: TGTGCCAGCAGTTTCGCCGGGACAACCCAACACTACGAGCAGTACTTC

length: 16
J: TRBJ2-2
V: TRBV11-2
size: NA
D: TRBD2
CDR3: CASSFGGGPRTGELFF
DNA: TGTGCCAGCAGCTTCGGGGGGGGCCCCCGCACCGGGGAGCTGTTTTTT

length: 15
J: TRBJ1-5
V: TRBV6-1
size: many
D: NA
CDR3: CASSPVGGRNQPQHF
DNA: TGTGCCAGCAGCCCGGTGGGGGGGCGGAATCAGCCCCAGCATTTT

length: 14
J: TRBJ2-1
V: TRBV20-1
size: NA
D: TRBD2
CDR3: CSAGSLAGYNEQFF
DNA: TGCAGTGCAGGGAGCCTAGCGGGGTACAATGAGCAGTTCTTC

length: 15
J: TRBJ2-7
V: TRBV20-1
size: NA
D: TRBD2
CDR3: CSAPNGQRETSEQYF
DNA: TGCAGTGCCCCTAACGGCCAGCGGGAGACCTCCGAGCAGTACTTC

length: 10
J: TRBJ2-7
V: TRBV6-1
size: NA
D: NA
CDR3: CASKFSEQYF
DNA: TGTGCCAGCAAATTTAGCGAGCAGTACTTC

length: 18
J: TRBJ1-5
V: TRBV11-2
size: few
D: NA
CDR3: CASSSRERPGDSNQPQHF
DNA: TGTGCCAGCAGCTCCAGGGAAAGGCCTGGGGATAGCAATCAGCCCCAGCATTTT

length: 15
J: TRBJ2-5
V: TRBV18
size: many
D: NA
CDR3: CASSPPNRDKETQYF
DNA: TGTGCCAGCTCACCTCCAAACCGGGATAAAGAGACCCAGTACTTC

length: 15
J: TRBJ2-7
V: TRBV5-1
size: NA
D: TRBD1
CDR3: CASSLEGQGPHEQYF
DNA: TGCGCCAGCAGCTTGGAGGGACAGGGTCCCCACGAGCAGTACTTC

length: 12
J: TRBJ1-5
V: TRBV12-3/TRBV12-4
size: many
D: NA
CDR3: CASKYSNQPQHF
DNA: TGTGCCAGCAAGTATAGCAATCAGCCCCAGCATTTT